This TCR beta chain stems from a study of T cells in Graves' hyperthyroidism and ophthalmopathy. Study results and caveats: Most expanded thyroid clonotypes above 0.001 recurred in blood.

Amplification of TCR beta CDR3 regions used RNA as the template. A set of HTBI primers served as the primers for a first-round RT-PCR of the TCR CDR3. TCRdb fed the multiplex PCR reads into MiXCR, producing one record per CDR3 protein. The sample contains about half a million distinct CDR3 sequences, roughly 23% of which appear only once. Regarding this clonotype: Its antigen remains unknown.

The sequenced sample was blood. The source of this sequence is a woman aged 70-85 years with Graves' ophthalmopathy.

This CDR3 is CASTYSGPNTEAFF. CDR3 coding DNA: TGTGCCAGCACCTACTCGGGGCCAAACACTGAAGCTTTCTTT. The genes are TRBV6-5 and TRBJ1-1; possibly TRBD1 for D (5 bases). The CDR3 length is 14 residues. CDR1 and CDR2 (germline): MNHEY, SVGAGI. V was trimmed by 7 bases and J by 2 bases, leaving 14 bases between them.